Listed here are 20 T cell receptor beta chains from one sample, sequenced in a study of cytomegalovirus exposure and HLA in healthy donors. The PCR made use of 60 Vbeta and 13 Jbeta primers. The protocol was immunoSEQ multiplex PCR, while the TCRdb copy is restricted to in-frame clones and leaves out a portion. The data hold 150,000 to 200,000 clones, with 80% to 85% observed a single time. Sequenced input: PBMCs. These receptors all come from a boy between 2 and 15 years old in good health and CMV-seronegative.

In the case of this clone: Relative to the germline gene, one junction end is altered; a read error may explain this. The chain is built from TRBV7-7 and TRBJ2-1; TRBD1 matches 9 bases. Per the germline V gene, CDR1 is SSHAT and CDR2 is FNYEAQ (reference sequence). The CDR3 has 14 residues. The CDR3 DNA reads TGTGCTAGCAGCTTAGCCGGGACAGGGAATGAGCAGTTCTTC. Amino acids: CASSLAGTGNEQFF.

This chain links TRBV7-3 with TRBJ2-2, with 9 bases fitting TRBD2. After removal of 5 bases from V and 2 bases from J, the junction contained 6 bases not matched to a gene. Looked up from germline, CDR1 is SGHTA and CDR2 is FQGTGA. The CDR3 has 16 amino acids. The CDR3 sequence: CASSPRTSVNTGELFF. DNA of the CDR3: TGTGCCAGCAGCCCCCGGACTAGCGTAAACACCGGGGAGCTGTTTTTT.

This clone is a singleton in its sample. The genes are TRBV7-7 and TRBJ2-1; the match to TRBD1 covers 8 bases. Germline V gene sequence: CDR1 SSHAT, CDR2 FNYEAQ (reference sequence). This CDR3 has 13 amino acids. With V trimmed by 5 bases and J by 5 bases, 2 bases remained unmatched. The CDR3 region has the DNA TGTGCCAGCAGCGCGGACAGGGACAATGAGCAGTTCTTC. Translated, it gives CASSADRDNEQFF.

The chain couples TRBV7-2 to TRBJ1-5, with D maybe TRBD1 (5 bases). Germline loops: CDR1 SGHTA, CDR2 FQGNSA. The CDR3 contains 17 residues. The V end lost 5 bases, the J end lost 0 bases, and 17 bases lay between the germline ends. CDR3 DNA: TGTGCCAGCAGCCGCGGGGGATCGGGGGTTAGCAATCAGCCCCAGCATTTT. This codes for CASSRGGSGVSNQPQHF.

The genes are TRBV9 and TRBJ2-1; D might be TRBD2 (6 bases). The CDR3 totals 14 residues. Per the germline V gene, CDR1 is SGDLS and CDR2 is YYNGEE. V lost 3 bases and J 9 bases, leaving 16 bases between the germline ends. As DNA, the CDR3 is TGTGCCAGCAGCGCCCAGATCAGGAGGGGTGAGCAGTTCTTC. This translates into CASSAQIRRGEQFF.

The rearrangement uses TRBV6-5 and TRBJ1-4; no clear D gene. V was clipped by 0 bases and J by 8 bases, with 13 bases between them. Germline CDR1 and CDR2: MNHEY and SVGAGI. CDR3 length: 15 amino acids. The CDR3, as DNA: TGTGCCAGCAGTTACTCTGGAGGGATCCGGGAAAAACTGTTTTTT. It translates to CASSYSGGIREKLFF.

This chain connects TRBV7-2 to TRBJ2-4; 8 nucleotides agree with TRBD1. CDR1 SGHTA and CDR2 FQGNSA come from the germline V gene. The CDR3 runs to 14 residues. V trimming: 9 bases; J trimming: 2 bases; junction bases outside the gene matches: 6. The CDR3 region is CASGQGPSKNIQYF. CDR3 coding DNA: TGTGCCAGTGGACAGGGACCCTCCAAAAACATTCAGTACTTC.

The CDR3 nucleotides read TGTGCCAGTAGTATTTCTAGCGGGAGGATTGAGCAGTTCTTC. It translates to CASSISSGRIEQFF. The chain is built from TRBV19 and TRBJ2-1; TRBD2 aligns across 11 bases. The CDR3 covers 14 residues. From germline, CDR1 is LNHDA and CDR2 SQIVND (reference sequence). V gave up 3 bases and J gave up 9 bases; unmatched junction bases: 4.

The chain recombines TRBV11-2 with TRBJ2-7; a possible D gene is TRBD1 (6 bases). The CDR3 contains 12 residues. Germline V gene sequence: CDR1 SGHAT, CDR2 FQNNGV. Trimming shortened V by 5 bases and J by 4 bases, and 9 bases separated the two germline ends. CDR3 coding DNA: TGTGCCAGCAGCCGAGGGGGTTACGAGCAGTACGTC. Its protein product is CASSRGGYEQYV.

This clone has only a few counts. The J gene is TRBJ2-5, the V gene TRBV9; D gene uncertain. The CDR3 length is 15 residues. Between the trimmed V and J ends, which lost 4 bases and 1 base, there was a span of 14 bases. In germline, CDR1 is SGDLS, CDR2 YYNGEE. This CDR3 is CASSIHTSSQETQYF. CDR3 bases: TGTGCCAGCAGCATTCACACCTCCTCCCAAGAGACCCAGTACTTC. The whole variable domain, remainder taken from reference TRBV9 and TRBJ2-5, is DSGVTQTPKHLITATGQRVTLRCSPRSGDLSVYWYQQSLDQGLQFLIQYYNGEERAKGNILERFSAQQFPDLHSELNLSSLELGDSALYFCASSIHTSSQETQYFGPGTRLLVL.

V and J are TRBV15 and TRBJ2-5; D is perhaps TRBD2 (5 bases). The CDR3 totals 16 residues. Germline V gene data show CDR1 as LNHNV and CDR2 as YYDKDF (reference sequence). Trimming shortened V by 0 bases and J by 1 base, and 12 bases separated the two germline ends. The CDR3 nucleotides are TGTGCCACCAGCAGAGATCTTAGCGCAGGCCAAGAGACCCAGTACTTC. Amino acid sequence: CATSRDLSAGQETQYF. Variable domain in full (rest from reference TRBV15 and TRBJ2-5): DAMVIQNPRYQVTQFGKPVTLSCSQTLNHNVMYWYQQKSSQAPKLLFHYYDKDFNNEADTPDNFQSRRPNTSFCFLDIRSPGLGDTAMYLCATSRDLSAGQETQYFGPGTRLLVL.

The chain recombines TRBV7-9 with TRBJ1-2; 11 nucleotides match TRBD1. Germline CDR1 and CDR2: SEHNR and FQNEAQ (reference sequence). CDR3 length equals 15 residues. The J segment lost 6 bases and the V segment lost 2 bases, leaving 5 bases of the junction unmatched. CDR3 protein: CASSLSGQGDNGYTF. The CDR3 bases are TGTGCCAGCAGCTTATCGGGACAGGGGGACAATGGCTACACCTTC.

This clone was seen a handful of times. The DNA for the CDR3 is TGCGCCAGCAGCCAAGATTTTCCAGGGGGCGTCTACAATGAGCAGTTCTTC. Amino acids: CASSQDFPGGVYNEQFF. The chain uses TRBV4-3 and TRBJ2-1; 8 bases match TRBD1. CDR3 length equals 17 residues. Per the germline V gene, CDR1 is LGHNA and CDR2 is YSLEER. Trimming at V came to 0 bases and at J to 3 bases, leaving 7 bases not matched to a gene.

The J gene is TRBJ1-2, the V gene TRBV9; D is possibly TRBD1 (5 bases). V lost 3 bases, J lost 3 bases, and 12 bases lay in between. The CDR3 contains 14 residues. The germline V gene has CDR1 SGDLS and CDR2 YYNGEE. The DNA of the CDR3 is TGTGCCAGCAGCGGAACAAAAGGGGACTATGGCTACACCTTC. The encoded protein is CASSGTKGDYGYTF.

This clone was picked up a small number of times. V usage is TRBV6-1 and J usage is TRBJ1-1; D remains ambiguous. Germline-derived CDR1 and CDR2 are MNHNS and SASEGT. The V end lost 5 bases, the J end lost 1 base, and 11 bases lay between the germline ends. This CDR3 has 14 residues. For the CDR3, the DNA is TGTGCCAGCAGTCCCCTATCCGCGAACACTGAAGCTTTCTTT. Translation: CASSPLSANTEAFF.

The J gene is TRBJ1-2, the V gene TRBV29-1; 12 nucleotides agree with TRBD1. CDR1 SQVTM and CDR2 ANQGSEA come from the germline V gene. This CDR3 is built from 13 residues. The CDR3 protein is CSVGTGGAGGYTF. The CDR3 nucleotides are TGCAGTGTCGGGACAGGGGGCGCAGGTGGCTACACCTTC. The whole variable domain, remainder taken from reference TRBV29-1 and TRBJ1-2, is SAVISQKPSRDICQRGTSLTIQCQVDSQVTMMFWYRQQPGQSLTLIATANQGSEATYESGFVIDKFPISRPNLTFSTLTVSNMSPEDSSIYLCSVGTGGAGGYTFGSGTRLTVV.

The rearrangement uses TRBV4-1 and TRBJ2-7, with TRBD2 matching over 8 bases. The CDR3 runs 17 residues. CDR1 is MGHRA, CDR2 YSYEKL, per germline. Unmatched junction bases numbered 14, after V lost 3 bases and J lost 4 bases. CDR3 sequence (DNA): TGCGCCAGCAGCCAGGACTTCGTCGGGGGGGGTAGTTACGAGCAGTACGTC. Translating it yields CASSQDFVGGGSYEQYV.

The chain has TRBV4-1 and TRBJ2-7, with D perhaps TRBD1 (6 bases). The length of the CDR3 is 13 residues. Trimming took 4 bases from V and 5 from J, leaving 12 bases between them. CDR1 is MGHRA and CDR2 is YSYEKL in the germline V gene. The CDR3 bases are TGCGCCAGCAGCCGCAACAGGGAAGACGAGCAGTACTTC. It yields the protein CASSRNREDEQYF.

The chain carries TRBV28 and TRBJ2-7, with TRBD1 matching over 8 bases. Germline trimming cut 10 bases from V and 1 base from J; bases unmatched to any gene: 6. The germline gives CDR1 MDHEN, CDR2 SYDVKM. The CDR3 spans 13 residues. CDR3 sequence: CATWTGSSYEQYF. The CDR3 nucleotides are TGTGCCACCTGGACAGGGAGTTCCTACGAGCAGTACTTC. Full variable domain (outside the CDR3, taken from reference TRBV28 and TRBJ2-7): DVKVTQSSRYLVKRTGEKVFLECVQDMDHENMFWYRQDPGLGLRLIYFSYDVKMKEKGDIPEGYSVSREKKERFSLILESASTNQTSMYLCATWTGSSYEQYFGPGTRLTVT.

This chain connects TRBV7-9 to TRBJ1-1; D is undetermined. The CDR3 spans 14 residues. Trimming took off 5 bases at V and 4 bases at J, with 14 bases between the two ends. Looked up from germline, CDR1 is SEHNR and CDR2 is FQNEAQ (reference sequence). CDR3 coding DNA: TGTGCCAGCAGCGCAAGCCAGAGGAGCACTGAAGCTTTCTTT. Protein sequence: CASSASQRSTEAFF.